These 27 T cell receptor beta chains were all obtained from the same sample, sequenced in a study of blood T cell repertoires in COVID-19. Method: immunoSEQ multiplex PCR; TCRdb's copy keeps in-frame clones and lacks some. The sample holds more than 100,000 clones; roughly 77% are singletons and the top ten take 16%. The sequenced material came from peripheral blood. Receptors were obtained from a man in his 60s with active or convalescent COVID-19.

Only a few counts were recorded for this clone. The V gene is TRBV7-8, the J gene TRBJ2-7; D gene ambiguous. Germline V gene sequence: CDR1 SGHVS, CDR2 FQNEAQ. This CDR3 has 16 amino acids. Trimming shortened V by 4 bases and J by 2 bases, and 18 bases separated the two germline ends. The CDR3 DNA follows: TGTGCCAGCAGCTCGGCCGGATCAGGTTACACCTACGAGCAGTACTTC. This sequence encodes CASSSAGSGYTYEQYF.

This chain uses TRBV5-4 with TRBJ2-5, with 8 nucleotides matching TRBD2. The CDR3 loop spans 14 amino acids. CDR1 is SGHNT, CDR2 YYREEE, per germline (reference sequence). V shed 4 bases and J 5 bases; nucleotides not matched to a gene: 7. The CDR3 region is CASSPRTGGETQYF. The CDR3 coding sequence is TGTGCCAGCAGCCCAAGGACGGGAGGGGAGACCCAGTACTTC. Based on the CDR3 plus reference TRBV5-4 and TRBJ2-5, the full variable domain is ETGVTQSPTHLIKTRGQQVTLRCSSQSGHNTVSWYQQALGQGPQFIFQYYREEENGRGNFPPRFSGLQFPNYSSELNVNALELDDSALYLCASSPRTGGETQYFGPGTRLLVL.

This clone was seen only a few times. The CDR3 nucleotides read TGCGCCAGCAGCCTGGGACAGGTGAACACTGAAGCTTTCTTT. As protein: CASSLGQVNTEAFF. The rearrangement uses TRBV4-1 and TRBJ1-1; 8 nucleotides match TRBD1. V lost 4 bases and J lost 0; bases outside the gene matches: 1. The CDR3 consists of 14 residues. Per germline, CDR1 MGHRA and CDR2 YSYEKL.

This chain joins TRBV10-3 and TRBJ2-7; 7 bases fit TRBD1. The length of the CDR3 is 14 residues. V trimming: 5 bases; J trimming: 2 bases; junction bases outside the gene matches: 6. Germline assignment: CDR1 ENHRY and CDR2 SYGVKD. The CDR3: CAISPGQMTYEQYF. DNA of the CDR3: TGTGCCATCAGTCCGGGACAGATGACCTACGAGCAGTACTTC.

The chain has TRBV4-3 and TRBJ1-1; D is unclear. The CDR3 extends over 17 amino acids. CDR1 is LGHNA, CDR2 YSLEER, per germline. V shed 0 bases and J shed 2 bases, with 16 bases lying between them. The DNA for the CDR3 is TGCGCCAGCAGCCAAGAGACCTGGGCAGCATATAACACTGAAGCTTTCTTT. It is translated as CASSQETWAAYNTEAFF.

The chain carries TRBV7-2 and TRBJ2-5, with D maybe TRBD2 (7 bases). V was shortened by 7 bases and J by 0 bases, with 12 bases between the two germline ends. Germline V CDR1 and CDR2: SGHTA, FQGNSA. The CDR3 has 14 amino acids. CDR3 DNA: TGTGCCAGCAAACAGGGACTAAACCAAGAGACCCAGTACTTC. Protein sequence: CASKQGLNQETQYF. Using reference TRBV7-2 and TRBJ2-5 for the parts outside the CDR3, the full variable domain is GAGVSQSPSNKVTEKGKDVELRCDPISGHTALYWYRQSLGQGLEFLIYFQGNSAPDKSGLPSDRFSAERTGGSVSTLTIQRTQQEDSAVYLCASKQGLNQETQYFGPGTRLLVL.

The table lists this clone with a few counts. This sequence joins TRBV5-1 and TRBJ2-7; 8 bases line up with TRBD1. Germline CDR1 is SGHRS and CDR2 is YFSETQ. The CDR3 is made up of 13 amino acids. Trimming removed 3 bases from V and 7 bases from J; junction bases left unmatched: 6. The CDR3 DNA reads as TGCGCCAGCAGCTCCGCTGGACAGGGAGAGCAGTACTTC. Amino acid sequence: CASSSAGQGEQYF.

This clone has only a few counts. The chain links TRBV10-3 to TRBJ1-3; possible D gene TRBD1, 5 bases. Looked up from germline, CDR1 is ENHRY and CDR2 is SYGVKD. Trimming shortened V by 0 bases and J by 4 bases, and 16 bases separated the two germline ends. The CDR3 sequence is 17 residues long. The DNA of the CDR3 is TGTGCCATCAGTGAGTCGAATATTTTGGGGCTCGGAAACACCATATATTTT. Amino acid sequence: CAISESNILGLGNTIYF.

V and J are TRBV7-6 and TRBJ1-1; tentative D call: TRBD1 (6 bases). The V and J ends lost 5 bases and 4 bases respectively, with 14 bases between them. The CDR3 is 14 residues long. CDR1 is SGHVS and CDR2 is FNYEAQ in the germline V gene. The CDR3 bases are TGTGCCAGCAGCACACAGGGTTTCGGCACTGAAGCTTTCTTT. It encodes CASSTQGFGTEAFF.

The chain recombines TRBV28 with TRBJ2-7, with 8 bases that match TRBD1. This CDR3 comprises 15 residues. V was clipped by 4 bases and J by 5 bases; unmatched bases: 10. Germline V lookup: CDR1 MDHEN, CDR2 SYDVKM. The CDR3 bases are TGTGCCAGCAGTTCTAGTGGACAGGGAATCCACGAGCAGTACTTC. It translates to CASSSSGQGIHEQYF.

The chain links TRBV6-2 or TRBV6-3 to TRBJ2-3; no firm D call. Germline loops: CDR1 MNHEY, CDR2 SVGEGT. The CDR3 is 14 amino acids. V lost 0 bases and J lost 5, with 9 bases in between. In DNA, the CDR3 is TGTGCCAGCAGTTACTCGAGAAGCTTAGATACGCAGTATTTT. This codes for CASSYSRSLDTQYF.

Here the CDR3 DNA reads TGTGCCAGCTCACCGCAATCGGGCGGGAGGGGAGCAGATACGCAGTATTTT. It translates to CASSPQSGGRGADTQYF. The gene calls are TRBV18 and TRBJ2-3, with 9 bases matching TRBD2. V was clipped by 3 bases and J by 4 bases; unmatched bases: 11. The germline V gene encodes CDR1 KGHSH and CDR2 LQKENI. The CDR3 runs to 17 residues.

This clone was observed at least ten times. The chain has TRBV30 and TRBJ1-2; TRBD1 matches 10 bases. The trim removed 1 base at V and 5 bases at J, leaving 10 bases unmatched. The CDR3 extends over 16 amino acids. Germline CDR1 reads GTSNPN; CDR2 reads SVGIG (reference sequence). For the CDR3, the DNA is TGTGCCTGGAGTGCAGGACAGGGGGGAGGTAGATATGGCTACACCTTC. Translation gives CAWSAGQGGGRYGYTF.

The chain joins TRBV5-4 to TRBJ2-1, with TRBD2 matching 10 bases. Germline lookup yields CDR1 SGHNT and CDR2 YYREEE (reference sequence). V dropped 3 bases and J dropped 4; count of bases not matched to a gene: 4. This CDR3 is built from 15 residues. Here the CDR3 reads CASSSGLAVYNEQFF. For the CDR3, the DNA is TGTGCCAGCAGCTCCGGACTAGCGGTATACAATGAGCAGTTCTTC.

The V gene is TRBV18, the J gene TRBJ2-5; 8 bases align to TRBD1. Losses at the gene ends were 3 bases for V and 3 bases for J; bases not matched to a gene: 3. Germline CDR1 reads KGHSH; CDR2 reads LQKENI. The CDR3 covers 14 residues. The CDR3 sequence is CASSPTGDEETQYF. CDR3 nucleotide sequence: TGTGCCAGCTCACCGACAGGGGATGAAGAGACCCAGTACTTC. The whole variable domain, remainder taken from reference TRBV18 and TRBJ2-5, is NAGVMQNPRHLVRRRGQEARLRCSPMKGHSHVYWYRQLPEEGLKFMVYLQKENIIDESGMPKERFSAEFPKEGPSILRIQQVVRGDSAAYFCASSPTGDEETQYFGPGTRLLVL.

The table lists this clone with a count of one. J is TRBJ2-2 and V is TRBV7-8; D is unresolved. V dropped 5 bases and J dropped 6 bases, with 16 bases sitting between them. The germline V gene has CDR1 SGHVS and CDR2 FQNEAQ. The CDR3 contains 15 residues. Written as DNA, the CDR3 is TGTGCCAGCAGCCGAGCAGGAGAAGTAGCCGGGGAGCTGTTTTTT. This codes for CASSRAGEVAGELFF.

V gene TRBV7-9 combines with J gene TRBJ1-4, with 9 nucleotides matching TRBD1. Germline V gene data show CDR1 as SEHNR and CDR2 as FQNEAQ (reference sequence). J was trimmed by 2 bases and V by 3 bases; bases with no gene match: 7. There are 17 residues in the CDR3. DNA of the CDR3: TGTGCCAGCAGCTTCCACGACAGGGGGTGGACTAATGAAAAACTGTTTTTT. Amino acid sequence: CASSFHDRGWTNEKLFF. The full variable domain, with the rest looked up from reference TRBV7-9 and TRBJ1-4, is DTGVSQNPRHKITKRGQNVTFRCDPISEHNRLYWYRQTLGQGPEFLTYFQNEAQLEKSRLLSDRFSAERPKGSFSTLEIQRTEQGDSAMYLCASSFHDRGWTNEKLFFGSGTQLSVL.

CDR3 bases: TGTGCCAGCAAGCGGGACAGGGACTATGGCTACACCTTC. This codes for CASKRDRDYGYTF. J is TRBJ1-2 and V is TRBV28; TRBD1 matches at 9 bases. V shed 7 bases, J shed 3 bases, and the junction held 3 bases outside the gene matches. The germline gives CDR1 MDHEN, CDR2 SYDVKM. This CDR3 comprises 13 residues.

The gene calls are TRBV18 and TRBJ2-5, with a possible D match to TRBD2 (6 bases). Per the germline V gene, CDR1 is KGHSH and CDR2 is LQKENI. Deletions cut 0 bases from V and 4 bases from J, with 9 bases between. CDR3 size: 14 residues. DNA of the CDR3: TGTGCCAGCTCACCACCGACTAGTAGAGAGACCCAGTACTTC. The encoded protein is CASSPPTSRETQYF.

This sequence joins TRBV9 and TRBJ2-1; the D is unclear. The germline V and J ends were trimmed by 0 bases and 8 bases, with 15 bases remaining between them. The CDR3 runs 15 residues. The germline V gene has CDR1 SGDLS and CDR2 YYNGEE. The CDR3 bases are TGTGCCAGCAGCGTAGGGGCGCCCCCGAACGATGAGCAGTTCTTC. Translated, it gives CASSVGAPPNDEQFF.

The CDR3 DNA is TGTGCCAGCAGCCTCGAGGGGGGGCTGAAGACCCAGTACTTC. The encoded protein is CASSLEGGLKTQYF. J is TRBJ2-5 and V is TRBV9; maybe TRBD2 (7 bases). V lost 4 bases and J lost 6, with 16 bases in between. The CDR3 is made up of 14 amino acids. CDR1 SGDLS and CDR2 YYNGEE come from the germline V gene. Full variable domain (rest looked up from reference TRBV9 and TRBJ2-5): DSGVTQTPKHLITATGQRVTLRCSPRSGDLSVYWYQQSLDQGLQFLIQYYNGEERAKGNILERFSAQQFPDLHSELNLSSLELGDSALYFCASSLEGGLKTQYFGPGTRLLVL.

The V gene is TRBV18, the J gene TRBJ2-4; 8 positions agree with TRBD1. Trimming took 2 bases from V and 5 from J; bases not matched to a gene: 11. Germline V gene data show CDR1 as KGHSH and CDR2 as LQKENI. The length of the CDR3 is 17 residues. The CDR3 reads CASSPRQRTGFQNIQYF. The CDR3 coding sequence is TGTGCCAGCTCACCAAGGCAACGGACAGGGTTCCAAAACATTCAGTACTTC.

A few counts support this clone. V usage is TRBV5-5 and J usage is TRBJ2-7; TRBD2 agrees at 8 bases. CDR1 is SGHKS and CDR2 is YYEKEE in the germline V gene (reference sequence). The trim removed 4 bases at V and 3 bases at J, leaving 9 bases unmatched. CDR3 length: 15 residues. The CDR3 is CASSPGSGMIYEQYF. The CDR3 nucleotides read TGTGCCAGCAGCCCCGGTAGCGGGATGATCTACGAGCAGTACTTC.

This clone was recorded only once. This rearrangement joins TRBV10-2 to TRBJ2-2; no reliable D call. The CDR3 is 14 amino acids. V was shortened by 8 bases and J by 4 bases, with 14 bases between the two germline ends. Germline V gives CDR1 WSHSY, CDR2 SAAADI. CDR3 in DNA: TGCGCCAGCGGTCCTGAGGTATCCACCGGGGAGCTGTTTTTT. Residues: CASGPEVSTGELFF.

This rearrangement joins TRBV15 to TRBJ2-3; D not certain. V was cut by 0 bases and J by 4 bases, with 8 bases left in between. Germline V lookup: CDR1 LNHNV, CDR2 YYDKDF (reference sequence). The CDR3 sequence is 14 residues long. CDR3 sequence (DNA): TGTGCCACCAGCAGAGATCTGGCCGCAGATACGCAGTATTTT. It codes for CATSRDLAADTQYF. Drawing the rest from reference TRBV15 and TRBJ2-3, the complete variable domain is DAMVIQNPRYQVTQFGKPVTLSCSQTLNHNVMYWYQQKSSQAPKLLFHYYDKDFNNEADTPDNFQSRRPNTSFCFLDIRSPGLGDTAMYLCATSRDLAADTQYFGPGTRLTVL.

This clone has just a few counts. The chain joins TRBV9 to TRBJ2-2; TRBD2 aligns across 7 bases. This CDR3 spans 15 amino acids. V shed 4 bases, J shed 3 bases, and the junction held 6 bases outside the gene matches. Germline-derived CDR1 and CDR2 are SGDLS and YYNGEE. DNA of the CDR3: TGTGCCAGCAGCTACCGGGAGGCGTACACCGGGGAGCTGTTTTTT. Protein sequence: CASSYREAYTGELFF.

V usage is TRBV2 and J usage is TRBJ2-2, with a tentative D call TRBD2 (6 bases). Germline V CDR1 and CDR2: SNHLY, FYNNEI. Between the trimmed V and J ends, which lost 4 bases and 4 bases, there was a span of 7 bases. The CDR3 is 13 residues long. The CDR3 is CASSGGVTGELFF. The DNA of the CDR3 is TGTGCCAGCAGTGGCGGGGTCACCGGGGAGCTGTTTTTT.